The sequence of this T cell receptor (beta chain) was determined in a study of T-cell memory formation after mild COVID-19. Study-wide results and caveats: While clones contracting from day 15 to 85 were balanced between CD4 and CD8, later expanders leaned CD4+. Several responding clones turned up in pre-infection memory, indicating that cross-reactive memory may have taken part. Clones that contracted clustered mainly in CM and EM if CD4+ and in EMRA if CD8+.

MiXCR, applied by TCRdb to the 5' RACE reads, yields one record per CDR3 protein. The profile shows 150,000 to 200,000 distinct CDR3 sequences, around 10% of them singletons. As regards this clonotype: The antigen remains undetermined.

Germline CDR1 is SGHRS and CDR2 is YFSETQ. The CDR3 sequence is 15 residues long. V was pared by 1 base and J by 11 bases, with 19 bases between. The receptor comes from a young man who had mild COVID-19 (a few samples of this study predate the infection). Cell type and time point are not known. Material for sequencing was PBMCs or a T cell subset sorted from them (not recorded which). This chain links TRBV5-1 with TRBJ1-5; D is possibly TRBD1 (5 bases). DNA of the CDR3: TGCGCCAGCAGCTTGCGCCCGGGACCTGCCACAGCCCAGCATTTT. Amino acid sequence: CASSLRPGPATAQHF.